These 30 T cell receptor beta chains originate from one sample sequenced in a study of OX40 agonist ivuxolimab in advanced cancers. Assay used: immunoSEQ multiplex PCR; TCRdb lists only in-frame clones, some missing. The sample includes some 45,000 clones, 80% of them seen just once. The specimen was CD4+ or CD8+ T cells sorted from blood, collected in a trial of the OX40 agonist ivuxolimab. The source is an adult with an advanced solid tumor such as melanoma, head and neck, liver or kidney cancer.

This clone has a handful of counts. This chain links TRBV7-9 with TRBJ1-3; 7 positions agree with TRBD1. The CDR3 covers 15 residues. J was trimmed by 4 bases and V by 3 bases; bases with no gene match: 6. Per the germline V gene, CDR1 is SEHNR and CDR2 is FQNEAQ (reference sequence). The CDR3 coding sequence is TGTGCCAGCAGCTTTCTTACAGGGGTCGGAAACACCATATATTTT. Residues: CASSFLTGVGNTIYF.

The V gene is TRBV30, the J gene TRBJ1-5; D ambiguous. The ends were cut back, 5 bases at V and 0 bases at J, with 17 bases in the middle. Germline V gene lookup returns CDR1 GTSNPN and CDR2 SVGIG (reference sequence). The CDR3 is 16 amino acids. In DNA form, the CDR3 reads TGTGCCTGGGCGAAACCTTCTTCTCGTAGCAATCAGCCCCAGCATTTT. Translated: CAWAKPSSRSNQPQHF.

The V call is TRBV7-2, the J call TRBJ2-3; D unclear. Germline V gives CDR1 SGHTA, CDR2 FQGNSA. The CDR3 length is 11 residues. V was pared by 2 bases and J by 9 bases, with 6 bases between. The DNA for the CDR3 is TGTGCCAGCAGCTTAAGTAGGACGCAGTATTTT. This encodes CASSLSRTQYF.

The chain combines TRBV7-2 with TRBJ2-5; D gene uncertain. Germline V gene lookup returns CDR1 SGHTA and CDR2 FQGNSA. V lost 2 bases, J lost 7 bases, and 17 bases lay in between. This CDR3 comprises 15 residues. CDR3 bases: TGTGCCAGCAGCTTAAGGCGTCCAGGCCTGGCGACCCAGTACTTC. This codes for CASSLRRPGLATQYF. Variable domain in full (rest from reference TRBV7-2 and TRBJ2-5): GAGVSQSPSNKVTEKGKDVELRCDPISGHTALYWYRQSLGQGLEFLIYFQGNSAPDKSGLPSDRFSAERTGGSVSTLTIQRTQQEDSAVYLCASSLRRPGLATQYFGPGTRLLVL.

This chain uses TRBV5-1 with TRBJ1-1; weak D call: TRBD1 (6 bases). This CDR3 has 15 residues. Between the trimmed V and J ends, which lost 0 bases and 7 bases, there was a span of 16 bases. In germline, CDR1 is SGHRS, CDR2 YFSETQ. The CDR3 DNA reads as TGCGCCAGCAGCTTGGAAAGGACAGATAAGGATGAAGCTTTCTTT. Its protein product is CASSLERTDKDEAFF. Full variable domain (outside the CDR3, taken from reference TRBV5-1 and TRBJ1-1): KAGVTQTPRYLIKTRGQQVTLSCSPISGHRSVSWYQQTPGQGLQFLFEYFSETQRNKGNFPGRFSGRQFSNSRSEMNVSTLELGDSALYLCASSLERTDKDEAFFGQGTRLTVV.

The chain carries TRBV2 and TRBJ1-2, with 7 positions matching TRBD1. V was clipped by 5 bases and J by 3 bases; unmatched bases: 3. This CDR3 region has 13 residues. Per the germline V gene, CDR1 is SNHLY and CDR2 is FYNNEI. CDR3 nucleotides: TGTGCCAGCAGTTCCCAGGGGGACTATGGCTACACCTTC. Encoded protein: CASSSQGDYGYTF.

The chain carries TRBV9 and TRBJ2-3; D remains ambiguous. The CDR3 totals 15 residues. The germline V gene encodes CDR1 SGDLS and CDR2 YYNGEE. V lost 0 bases and J 4 bases, leaving 12 bases between the germline ends. CDR3 amino acids: CASSVGHATADTQYF. The CDR3 DNA reads as TGTGCCAGCAGCGTAGGTCACGCAACCGCAGATACGCAGTATTTT.

This clone was seen more than once but under ten times. The chain is built from TRBV28 and TRBJ2-1; D remains ambiguous. V lost 8 bases, J lost 0 bases, and 17 bases lay in between. Germline CDR1 and CDR2: MDHEN and SYDVKM. This CDR3 has 16 amino acids. The CDR3, as DNA: TGTGCCAGCGCTGAGGAATCCTATTACTCCTACAATGAGCAGTTCTTC. Protein sequence: CASAEESYYSYNEQFF.

As to this clone: Different DNA sequences within this sample yield the same CDR3. The chain combines TRBV6-1 with TRBJ1-5; D possibly corresponds to TRBD1 (5 bases). The CDR3 consists of 13 residues. From germline, CDR1 is MNHNS and CDR2 SASEGT. V was trimmed by 3 bases and J by 4 bases, leaving 7 bases between them. The CDR3 sequence is CASSDGGNQPQHF. CDR3 DNA sequence: TGTGCCAGCAGTGATGGGGGGAATCAGCCCCAGCATTTT.

The chain joins TRBV25-1 to TRBJ2-1; unclear D gene. Germline V CDR1 and CDR2: MGHDK, SYGVNS. Trimming took off 6 bases at V and 7 bases at J, with 10 bases between the two ends. The CDR3 length is 12 residues. CDR3 DNA sequence: TGTGCCAGCAGCCTCATGGGGAATGAGCAGTTCTTC. This gives the protein CASSLMGNEQFF.

The gene calls are TRBV5-4 and TRBJ2-3; 13 nucleotides agree with TRBD2. This CDR3 is 16 amino acids long. V shed 4 bases, J shed 4 bases, and the junction held 6 bases outside the gene matches. Germline-derived CDR1 and CDR2 are SGHNT and YYREEE (reference sequence). The CDR3 is CASSPGLAGSADTQYF. The CDR3 bases are TGTGCCAGCAGCCCGGGACTAGCGGGATCTGCAGATACGCAGTATTTT.

The V call is TRBV6-5, the J call TRBJ2-4; TRBD2 is a possible D gene (5 bases). The CDR3 has 13 amino acids. The germline V gene encodes CDR1 MNHEY and CDR2 SVGAGI. V was trimmed by 5 bases and J by 5 bases, leaving 10 bases between them. CDR3 DNA sequence: TGTGCCAGCAGTGAAGCGGACGAAAACATTCAGTACTTC. It yields the protein CASSEADENIQYF.

The J gene is TRBJ2-5, the V gene TRBV6-1; the D gene could be TRBD1 or TRBD2 (5 bases each). In germline, CDR1 is MNHNS, CDR2 SASEGT. The CDR3 is 13 amino acids. The V gene lost 10 bases and the J gene lost 0 bases, with 12 bases spanning the gap. CDR3 coding DNA: TGTGCCACGAGGGGACGGTACCAAGAGACCCAGTACTTC. Its translation is CATRGRYQETQYF.

The chain has TRBV11-2 and TRBJ2-2; TRBD2 aligns across 7 bases. CDR3 length equals 14 residues. V dropped 3 bases and J dropped 6; count of bases not matched to a gene: 4. Germline assignment: CDR1 SGHAT and CDR2 FQNNGV. The CDR3 nucleotides read TGTGCCAGCAGCTTCGGGGACTACCCCGGGGAGCTGTTTTTT. Amino acids: CASSFGDYPGELFF.

This clone was observed once. The chain couples TRBV5-1 to TRBJ1-4, with D possibly being TRBD1 (6 bases). Between the trimmed V and J ends, which lost 5 bases and 6 bases, there was a span of 14 bases. This CDR3 comprises 14 residues. Germline V CDR1 and CDR2: SGHRS, YFSETQ. CDR3 in DNA: TGCGCCAGCAGGATAACAGGGTCCGATGAAAAACTGTTTTTT. This gives the protein CASRITGSDEKLFF.

A word on this clone: The sample holds other DNA sequences that translate to the same CDR3. The V and J genes are TRBV5-1 and TRBJ1-1; 8 positions agree with TRBD1. This CDR3 has 14 amino acids. Germline CDR1 and CDR2: SGHRS and YFSETQ. After removal of 5 bases from V and 1 base from J, the junction contained 4 bases not matched to a gene. The CDR3 bases are TGCGCCAGCAGTCCCGGGACAGGGAACACTGAAGCTTTCTTT. Its protein is CASSPGTGNTEAFF.

This clone is a singleton in its sample. This chain joins TRBV5-1 and TRBJ2-7; 12 nucleotides match TRBD1. Germline CDR1 is SGHRS and CDR2 is YFSETQ. This CDR3 comprises 19 residues. Losses at the gene ends were 5 bases for V and 3 bases for J; bases not matched to a gene: 18. DNA for the CDR3: TGCGCCAGCAGAGGGTATCGGGACAGGGGGCGCCTTGGTCACTACGAGCAGTACTTC. Translation: CASRGYRDRGRLGHYEQYF.

The chain recombines TRBV29-1 with TRBJ1-1, with 10 bases that match TRBD1. The V and J ends lost 4 bases and 5 bases, in that order; junction bases with no gene match: 7. This CDR3 has 14 amino acids. Germline loops: CDR1 SQVTM, CDR2 ANQGSEA. The CDR3 coding sequence is TGCAGCGTTGTTGCCGAGGACAGGGGGACTGAAGCTTTCTTT. It yields the protein CSVVAEDRGTEAFF.

This clone was recorded only once. This chain links TRBV4-1 with TRBJ1-1; a weak D match, TRBD1 (6 bases). V lost 0 bases, J lost 4 bases, and 12 bases lay in between. CDR3 length equals 15 residues. Germline V gives CDR1 MGHRA, CDR2 YSYEKL. For the CDR3, the DNA is TGCGCCAGCAGCCAAGAGAGGTGGGGGGCCACTGAAGCTTTCTTT. Translation gives CASSQERWGATEAFF.

The chain links TRBV5-4 to TRBJ2-3; D remains unclear. Germline CDR1 SGHNT, CDR2 YYREEE (reference sequence). The CDR3 sequence is 12 residues long. Trimming pared 4 bases from V and 6 bases from J, leaving 9 bases between. The CDR3 sequence: CASSAMGDTQYF. CDR3 nucleotides: TGTGCCAGCAGCGCAATGGGGGATACGCAGTATTTT.

Here the CDR3 DNA reads TGTGCCAGCAGCACCGACAAACTGACGAGCGGGGAGCAGTTCTTC. Translating gives CASSTDKLTSGEQFF. This chain connects TRBV11-2 to TRBJ2-1; D might be TRBD2 (6 bases). The CDR3 runs to 15 residues. The V end lost 5 bases, the J end lost 10 bases, and 21 bases lay between the germline ends. Germline loops: CDR1 SGHAT, CDR2 FQNNGV.

V and J are TRBV5-4 and TRBJ2-1; 7 nucleotides align to TRBD1. This CDR3 spans 16 amino acids. The trim removed 4 bases at V and 6 bases at J, leaving 13 bases unmatched. Per the germline V gene, CDR1 is SGHNT and CDR2 is YYREEE (reference sequence). The CDR3 DNA follows: TGTGCCAGCAGCCCACCGGGACAGACCCTACTCAATGAGCAGTTCTTC. This gives the protein CASSPPGQTLLNEQFF.

This clone is a singleton in its sample. The rearrangement joins TRBV6-5 to TRBJ1-4; 8 positions match TRBD1. Germline loops: CDR1 MNHEY, CDR2 SVGAGI. This CDR3 spans 16 amino acids. The V and J ends lost 1 base and 10 bases, in that order; junction bases with no gene match: 11. CDR3 DNA: TGTGCCAGCAGTTACTATCAGCAGGGGGCGCCGGGAAAACTGTTTTTT. Amino acids: CASSYYQQGAPGKLFF.

The V and J genes are TRBV6-1 and TRBJ2-7; D perhaps matches TRBD1 (8 bases). The V gene lost 5 bases and the J gene lost 11 bases, with 13 bases spanning the gap. Per germline, CDR1 MNHNS and CDR2 SASEGT. The length of the CDR3 is 11 residues. The CDR3 protein is CASSKQGGEYF. The CDR3 DNA follows: TGTGCCAGCAGTAAACAGGGGGGGGAGTACTTC.

The table lists this clone with a few counts. This sequence joins TRBV28 and TRBJ1-4, with D unclear. The CDR3 consists of 11 residues. Per germline, CDR1 MDHEN and CDR2 SYDVKM. The ends were cut back, 6 bases at V and 5 bases at J, with 4 bases in the middle. Here the CDR3 reads CASRLNEKLFF. DNA of the CDR3: TGTGCCAGCAGGCTCAATGAAAAACTGTTTTTT.

The chain recombines TRBV7-2 with TRBJ1-2; TRBD1 aligns across 9 bases. Per germline, CDR1 SGHTA and CDR2 FQGNSA. This CDR3 has 13 residues. With V trimmed by 5 bases and J by 7 bases, 5 bases remained unmatched. The CDR3 sequence is CASSRDRESGYTF. The DNA for the CDR3 is TGTGCCAGCAGCCGGGACAGGGAGTCTGGCTACACCTTC.

The chain is built from TRBV6-1 and TRBJ1-1, with 7 bases identical to TRBD1. Germline V gene lookup returns CDR1 MNHNS and CDR2 SASEGT. CDR3 length: 19 amino acids. The junction had 15 bases not matched to a gene; V was cut back by 1 base and J by 1 base. CDR3 sequence reads: CASSEGRWSRQGRNTEAFF. CDR3 coding DNA: TGTGCCAGCAGTGAAGGTCGATGGTCCCGACAGGGAAGGAACACTGAAGCTTTCTTT.

The V gene is TRBV5-1, the J gene TRBJ1-2, with D perhaps matching TRBD1 (5 bases). Germline V gives CDR1 SGHRS, CDR2 YFSETQ. CDR3 length: 17 residues. V dropped 2 bases and J dropped 0 bases, with 17 bases sitting between them. The CDR3 is CASSFSPSGGANYGYTF. The CDR3 coding sequence is TGCGCCAGCAGCTTTTCCCCCTCGGGGGGAGCTAACTATGGCTACACCTTC.

The rearrangement joins TRBV4-2 to TRBJ2-1; 13 bases fit TRBD2. The junction had 7 bases not matched to a gene; V was cut back by 3 bases and J by 5 bases. The CDR3 is 17 amino acids. The germline CDR1 and CDR2 sequences are LGHNA and YNFKEQ. The chain's CDR3 is CASSQAPGTSGNNEQFF. As DNA, the CDR3 is TGTGCCAGCAGCCAGGCTCCCGGGACTAGCGGGAACAATGAGCAGTTCTTC.

The rearrangement links TRBV7-8 to TRBJ1-3; D call uncertain. Germline lookup yields CDR1 SGHVS and CDR2 FQNEAQ. Trimming took 2 bases from V and 1 from J, leaving 12 bases between them. The CDR3 spans 16 residues. DNA for the CDR3: TGTGCCAGCAGCTTACCCGTCGCCGGTTCTGGAAACACCATATATTTT. As protein: CASSLPVAGSGNTIYF.